This T cell receptor (beta chain) comes out of a study of blood T cells in healthy people across ages. CDR3 size: 15 residues. The germline gives CDR1 MNHNY, CDR2 SVGAGI (reference sequence). Trimming cost V 4 bases and J 0 bases, with 10 bases left between them. A second about 6 to 12 cycle PCR used barcoded and J-beta primers. TCRdb ran MiXCR on the 5' RACE reads and lists one entry per CDR3 protein. The sample lists around 690,000 distinct CDR3 sequences; under 65% were seen once. The TCR was taken from a man aged 60-69 years in good health. Material for sequencing was blood. The genes are TRBV6-6 and TRBJ2-1; D may correspond to TRBD1 or TRBD2 (5 bases each). CDR3 loop: CASSSEGSSYNEQFF. CDR3 DNA sequence: TGTGCCAGCAGTTCCGAGGGGAGCTCCTACAATGAGCAGTTCTTC.